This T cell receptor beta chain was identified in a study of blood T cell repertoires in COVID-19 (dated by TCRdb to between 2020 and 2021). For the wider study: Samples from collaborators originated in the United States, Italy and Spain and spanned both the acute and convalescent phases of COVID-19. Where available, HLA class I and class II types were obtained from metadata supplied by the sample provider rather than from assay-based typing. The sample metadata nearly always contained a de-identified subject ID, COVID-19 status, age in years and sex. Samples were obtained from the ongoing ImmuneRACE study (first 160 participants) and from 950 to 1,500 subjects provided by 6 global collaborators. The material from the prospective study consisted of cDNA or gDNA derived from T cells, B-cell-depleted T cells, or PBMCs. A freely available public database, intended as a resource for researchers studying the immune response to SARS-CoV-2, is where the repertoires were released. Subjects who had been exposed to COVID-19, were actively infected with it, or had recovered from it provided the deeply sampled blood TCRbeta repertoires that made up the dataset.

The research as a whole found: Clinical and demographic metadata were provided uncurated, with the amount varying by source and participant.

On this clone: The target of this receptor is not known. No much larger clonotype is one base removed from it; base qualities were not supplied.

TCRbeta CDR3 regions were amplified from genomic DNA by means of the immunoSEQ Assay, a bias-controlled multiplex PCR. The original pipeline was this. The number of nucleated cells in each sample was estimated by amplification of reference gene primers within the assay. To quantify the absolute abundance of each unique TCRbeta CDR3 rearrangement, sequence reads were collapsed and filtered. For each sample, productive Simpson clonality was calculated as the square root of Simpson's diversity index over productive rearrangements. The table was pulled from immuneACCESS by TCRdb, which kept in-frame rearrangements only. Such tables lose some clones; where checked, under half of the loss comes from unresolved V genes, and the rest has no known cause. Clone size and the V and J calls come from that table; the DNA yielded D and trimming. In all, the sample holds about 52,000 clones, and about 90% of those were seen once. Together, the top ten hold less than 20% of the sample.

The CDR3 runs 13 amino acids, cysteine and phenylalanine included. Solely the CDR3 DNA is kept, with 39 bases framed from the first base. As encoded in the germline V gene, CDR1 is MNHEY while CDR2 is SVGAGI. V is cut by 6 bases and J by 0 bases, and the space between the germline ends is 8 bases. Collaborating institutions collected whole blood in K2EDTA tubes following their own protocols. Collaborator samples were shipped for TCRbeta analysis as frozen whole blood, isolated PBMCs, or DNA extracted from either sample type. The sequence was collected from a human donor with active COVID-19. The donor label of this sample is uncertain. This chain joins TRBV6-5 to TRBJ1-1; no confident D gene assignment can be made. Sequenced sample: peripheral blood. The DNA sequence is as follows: TGTGCCAGCAGCTCTATCATGAACACTGAAGCTTTCTTT. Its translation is CASSSIMNTEAFF.